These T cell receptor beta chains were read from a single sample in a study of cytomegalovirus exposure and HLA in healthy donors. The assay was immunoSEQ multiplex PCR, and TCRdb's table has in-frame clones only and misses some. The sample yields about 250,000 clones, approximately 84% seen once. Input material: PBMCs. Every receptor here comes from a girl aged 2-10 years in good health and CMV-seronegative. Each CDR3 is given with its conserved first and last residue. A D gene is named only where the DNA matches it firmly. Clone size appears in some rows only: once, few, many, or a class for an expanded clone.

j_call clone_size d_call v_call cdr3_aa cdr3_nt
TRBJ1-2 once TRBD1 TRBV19 CASSIYDRDYGYTF TGTGCCAGTAGTATCTATGACAGGGATTATGGCTACACCTTC
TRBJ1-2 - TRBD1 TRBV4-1 CASSQGTGLYGYTF TGCGCCAGCAGCCAAGGGACAGGCCTCTATGGCTACACCTTC
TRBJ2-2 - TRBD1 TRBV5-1 CASSLSGTVNTGELFF TGCGCCAGCAGCTTGTCCGGGACAGTGAACACCGGGGAGCTGTTTTTT
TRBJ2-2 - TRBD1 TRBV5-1 CASTRTGQTGELFF TGCGCCAGCACCCGGACAGGGCAGACCGGGGAGCTGTTTTTT
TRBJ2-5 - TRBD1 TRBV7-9 CASTRGQGKETQYF TGTGCCAGCACCCGGGGACAGGGTAAAGAGACCCAGTACTTC
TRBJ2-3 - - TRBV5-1 CASRLQIADTQYF TGCGCCAGCCGCCTACAGATTGCAGATACGCAGTATTTT
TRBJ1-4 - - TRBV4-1 CASSASWGANEKLFF TGCGCCAGCAGCGCGTCCTGGGGGGCTAATGAAAAACTGTTTTTT
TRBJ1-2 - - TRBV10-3 CAIRGGHPGYTF TGTGCCATCAGAGGGGGACACCCCGGCTACACCTTC
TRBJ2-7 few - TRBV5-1 CASSPVQGSGYEQYF TGCGCCAGCAGCCCGGTTCAGGGAAGTGGCTACGAGCAGTACTTC
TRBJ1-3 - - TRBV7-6 CASSSSAQRVSGNTIYF TGTGCCAGCAGCTCTTCTGCCCAGAGGGTTTCTGGAAACACCATATATTTT
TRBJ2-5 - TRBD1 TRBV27 CASSFIGQGEETQYF TGTGCCAGCAGTTTTATCGGACAGGGAGAAGAGACCCAGTACTTC
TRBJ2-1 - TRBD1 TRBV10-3 CATLDREYNEQFF TGTGCCACCCTGGACAGGGAATACAATGAGCAGTTCTTC
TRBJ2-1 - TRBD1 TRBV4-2 CASSQDPWAGTGAYNEQFF TGTGCCAGCAGCCAAGATCCTTGGGCCGGGACAGGGGCCTACAATGAGCAGTTCTTC
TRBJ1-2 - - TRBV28 CASSLQGYGYTF TGTGCCAGCAGTTTACAGGGATATGGCTACACCTTC
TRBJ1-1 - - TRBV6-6 CASSYSGQGEAFF TGTGCCAGCAGTTACTCGGGACAAGGAGAAGCTTTCTTT
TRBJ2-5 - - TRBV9 CASSVEESYQETQYF TGTGCCAGCAGCGTAGAGGAGAGTTACCAAGAGACCCAGTACTTC
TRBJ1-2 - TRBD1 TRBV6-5 CASGDSRFGYTF TGTGCCAGCGGGGACAGCCGGTTCGGCTACACCTTC
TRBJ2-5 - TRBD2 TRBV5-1 CASSLVSGSQETQYF TGCGCCAGCAGCTTGGTTAGCGGGAGCCAAGAGACCCAGTACTTC
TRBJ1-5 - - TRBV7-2 CASSHPGGNQPQHF TGTGCCAGCAGCCACCCCGGCGGGAATCAGCCCCAGCATTTT
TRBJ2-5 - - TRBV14 CASSQDTQAETQYF TGTGCCAGCAGCCAAGATACACAAGCGGAGACCCAGTACTTC
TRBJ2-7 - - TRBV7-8 CASSPPAQGSYEQYF TGTGCCAGCAGCCCCCCCGCGCAGGGCTCCTACGAGCAGTACTTC
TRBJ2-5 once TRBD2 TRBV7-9 CASSAEAGGPSETQYF TGTGCCAGCAGCGCGGAAGCGGGGGGGCCTTCGGAGACCCAGTACTTC
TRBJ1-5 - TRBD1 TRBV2 CASSRQKKTGADQPQHF TGTGCCAGCAGTCGACAAAAAAAGACAGGGGCGGATCAGCCCCAGCATTTT
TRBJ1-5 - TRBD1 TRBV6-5 CASSSKQGANQPQHF TGTGCCAGCAGCTCGAAACAGGGGGCGAATCAGCCCCAGCATTTT